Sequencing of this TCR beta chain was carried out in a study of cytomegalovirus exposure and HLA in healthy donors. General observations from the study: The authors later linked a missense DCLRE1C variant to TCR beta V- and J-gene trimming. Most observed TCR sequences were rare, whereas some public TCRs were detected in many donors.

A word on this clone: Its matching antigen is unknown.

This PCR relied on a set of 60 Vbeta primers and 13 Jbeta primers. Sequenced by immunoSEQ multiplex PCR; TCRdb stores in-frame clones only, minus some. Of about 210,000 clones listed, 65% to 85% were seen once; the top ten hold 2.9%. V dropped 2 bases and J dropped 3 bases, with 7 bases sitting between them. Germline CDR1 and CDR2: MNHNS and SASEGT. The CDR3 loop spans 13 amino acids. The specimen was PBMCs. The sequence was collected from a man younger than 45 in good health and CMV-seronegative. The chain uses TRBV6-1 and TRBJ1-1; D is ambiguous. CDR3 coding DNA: TGTGCCAGCAGTGAATACTCGGACACTGAAGCTTTCTTT. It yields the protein CASSEYSDTEAFF.